This paragraph reports one T cell receptor (beta chain). The target antigen is unknown. Germline V gives CDR1 WSHSY, CDR2 SAAADI. The V and J ends lost 5 bases and 4 bases, in that order; junction bases with no gene match: 6. This CDR3 is 16 amino acids long. Assay: immunoSEQ multiplex PCR; the TCRdb copy retains only in-frame clones and omits some. This sample has some 99,000 clones, with roughly 87% found just once. The sample is drawn from a study of T cell responses to AZD1222 COVID-19 vaccine. Broader study findings: Samples come after the peak T cell response, not at day 14. The study found Spike-specific TCR breadth and depth rose after two AZD1222 doses. Recipients of AZD1222 seropositive at baseline numbered only five or six.

The J gene is TRBJ2-2, the V gene TRBV10-2; 11 nucleotides align to TRBD1. The clonotype originates from an adult in good health. The sample consisted of peripheral blood, taken on day 0 of AZD1222 vaccination. CDR3 sequence reads: CASSLSGTGGTGELFF. The CDR3 nucleotides read TGCGCCAGCAGTCTTTCCGGGACAGGGGGCACCGGGGAGCTGTTTTTT.